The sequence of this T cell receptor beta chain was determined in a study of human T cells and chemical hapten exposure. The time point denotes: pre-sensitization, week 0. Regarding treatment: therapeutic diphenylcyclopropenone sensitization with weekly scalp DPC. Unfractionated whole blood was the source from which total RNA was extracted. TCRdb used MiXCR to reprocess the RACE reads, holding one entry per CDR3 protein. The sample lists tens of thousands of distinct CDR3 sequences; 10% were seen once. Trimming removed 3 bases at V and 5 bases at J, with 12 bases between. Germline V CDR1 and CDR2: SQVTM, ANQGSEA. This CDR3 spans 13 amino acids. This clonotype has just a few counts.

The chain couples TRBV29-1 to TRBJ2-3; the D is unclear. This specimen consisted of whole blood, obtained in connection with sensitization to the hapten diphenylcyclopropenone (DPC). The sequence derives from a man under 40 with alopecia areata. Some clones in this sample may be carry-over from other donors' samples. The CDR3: CSVELGSRDTQYF. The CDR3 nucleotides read TGCAGCGTTGAGCTCGGCAGTAGAGATACGCAGTATTTT.